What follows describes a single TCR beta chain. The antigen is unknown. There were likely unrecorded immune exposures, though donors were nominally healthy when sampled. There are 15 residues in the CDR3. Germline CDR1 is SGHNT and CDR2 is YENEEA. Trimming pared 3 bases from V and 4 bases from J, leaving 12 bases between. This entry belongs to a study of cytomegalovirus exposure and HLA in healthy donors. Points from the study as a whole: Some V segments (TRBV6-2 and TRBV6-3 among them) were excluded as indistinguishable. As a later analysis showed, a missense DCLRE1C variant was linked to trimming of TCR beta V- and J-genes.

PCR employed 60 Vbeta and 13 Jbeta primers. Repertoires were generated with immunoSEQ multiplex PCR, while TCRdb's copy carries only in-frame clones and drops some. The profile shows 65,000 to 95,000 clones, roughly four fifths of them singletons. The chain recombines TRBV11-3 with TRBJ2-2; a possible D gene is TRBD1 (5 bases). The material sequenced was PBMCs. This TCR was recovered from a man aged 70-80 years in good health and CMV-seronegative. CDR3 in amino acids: CASSLGQGTTGELFF. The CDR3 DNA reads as TGTGCCAGCAGCTTGGGGCAGGGTACCACCGGGGAGCTGTTTTTT.